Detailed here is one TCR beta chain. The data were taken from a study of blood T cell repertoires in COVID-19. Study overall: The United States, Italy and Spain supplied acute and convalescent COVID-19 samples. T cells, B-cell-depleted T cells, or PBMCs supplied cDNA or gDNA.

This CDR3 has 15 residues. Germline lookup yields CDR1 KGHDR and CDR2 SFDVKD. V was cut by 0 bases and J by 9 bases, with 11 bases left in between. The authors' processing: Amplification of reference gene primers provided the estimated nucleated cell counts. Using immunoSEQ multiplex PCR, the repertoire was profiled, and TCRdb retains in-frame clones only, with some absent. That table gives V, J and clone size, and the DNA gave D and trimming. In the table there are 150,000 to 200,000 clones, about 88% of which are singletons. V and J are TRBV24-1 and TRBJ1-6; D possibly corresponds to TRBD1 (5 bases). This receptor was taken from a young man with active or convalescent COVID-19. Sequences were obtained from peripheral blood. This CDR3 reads CATSDLPRGSSPLHF. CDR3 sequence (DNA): TGTGCCACCAGTGATTTGCCAAGGGGCTCTTCACCCCTCCACTTT.